A single sample is the source of the 4 T cell receptor beta chains below, sequenced in a study of blood T cell repertoires in COVID-19. Sequencing was performed with immunoSEQ multiplex PCR; in TCRdb, only in-frame clones are kept and a portion is missing. The data show fewer than 250,000 clones, about 84% seen once. The sequenced material came from peripheral blood. Receptors originate from a woman of 80 years or more with COVID-19, enrolled during active disease.

Only one count was recorded for this clone. The rearrangement links TRBV2 to TRBJ1-1; possible D gene TRBD1, 5 bases. The CDR3 is made up of 15 amino acids. Between the trimmed V and J ends, which lost 8 bases and 0 bases, there was a span of 16 bases. Per germline, CDR1 SNHLY and CDR2 FYNNEI. CDR3 in DNA: TGTGCCAGCGGCGGTGGGGCATCCTTGAACACTGAAGCTTTCTTT. Translation: CASGGGASLNTEAFF.

The chain is built from TRBV3-1 (or the pseudogene TRBV3-2) and TRBJ2-7; TRBD2 aligns across 9 bases. This CDR3 contains 14 residues. J lost 6 bases, V lost 2 bases, and 5 bases had no gene match. The germline CDR1 and CDR2 sequences are LGHDT and YNNKEL (reference sequence). This CDR3 is CASSQRGGAGEQYF. CDR3 bases: TGTGCCAGCAGCCAACGCGGGGGGGCCGGCGAGCAGTACTTC.

The rearrangement joins TRBV5-1 to TRBJ1-1, with D tentatively TRBD1 (6 bases). The V and J ends lost 4 bases and 0 bases respectively, with 13 bases between them. The CDR3 runs 15 residues. From germline, CDR1 is SGHRS and CDR2 YFSETQ. CDR3 sequence: CASSPQGNMNTEAFF. Written as DNA, the CDR3 is TGCGCCAGCAGCCCACAGGGAAATATGAACACTGAAGCTTTCTTT.

The CDR3 DNA is TGTGCCAGCAGAACTTTCAGCGGGGGGGCCTACAATGAGCAGTTCTTC. It yields the protein CASRTFSGGAYNEQFF. The chain uses TRBV28 and TRBJ2-1, with 10 bases matching TRBD2. The V gene's germline CDR1 is MDHEN and CDR2 SYDVKM. CDR3 size: 16 residues. V lost 6 bases, J lost 2 bases, and 7 bases stayed unmatched.